This T cell receptor beta chain was obtained from a study of blood T cell repertoires in COVID-19. Study information: Samples taken during acute and convalescent COVID-19 were collected in the United States, Italy and Spain.

Ages ranged from about 18 to 89 years, with residence in under 25 US areas. Clinical histories supplied by participants themselves formed the basis of cohort assignment. Original data processing: Reference gene primer amplification gave estimated nucleated cell counts. The protocol was immunoSEQ multiplex PCR, while the TCRdb copy is restricted to in-frame clones and leaves out a portion. The D gene and trimming were derived from the DNA, and the V and J assignments and clone size from that table. The top ten hold about 18% of the sample, which has more than 250,000 clones, roughly 90% seen once. The CDR3 extends over 16 amino acids. Trimming removed 1 base from V and 4 bases from J; junction bases left unmatched: 9. CDR1 and CDR2 (germline): MGHRA, YSYEKL.

The sample consisted of PBMCs or T cells enriched from blood (not recorded which). V usage is TRBV4-1 and J usage is TRBJ2-7; TRBD1 aligns across 8 bases. The clonotype originates from a woman in her 30s who had recovered from COVID-19. The CDR3 reads CASSQGQGQVIYEQYF. The CDR3 DNA sequence: TGCGCCAGCAGCCAAGGGCAGGGACAGGTAATATACGAGCAGTACTTC.